A single sample gave rise to the 13 T cell receptor beta chains below, sequenced in a study of T-cell memory formation after mild COVID-19. Using its own MiXCR run on the 5' RACE reads, TCRdb lists one record per CDR3 protein. Here the sample spans approximately 580,000 distinct CDR3 sequences, about a fifth being singletons. Sequenced input: PBMCs or a T cell subset sorted from them (not recorded which). These receptors came from an adult woman who had mild COVID-19 (a few samples of this study predate the infection). Cell type and time point are not known.

The V call is TRBV29-1, the J call TRBJ2-1; TRBD2 aligns across 10 bases. The CDR3 consists of 13 residues. The V segment lost 7 bases and the J segment 0 bases; nucleotides outside the gene matches: 0. Germline V CDR1 and CDR2: SQVTM, ANQGSEA. The CDR3 DNA reads as TGCAGCGCTAGCGGGAGCTCCTACAATGAGCAGTTCTTC. This sequence encodes CSASGSSYNEQFF.

In its sample, this clonotype was seen a few times. The chain is built from TRBV4-2 and TRBJ1-1, with TRBD1 identical over 7 bases. The CDR3 runs to 14 residues. Trimming at V came to 3 bases and at J to 3 bases, leaving 4 bases not matched to a gene. In germline, CDR1 is LGHNA, CDR2 YNFKEQ. The CDR3 nucleotides are TGTGCCAGCAGCCAGACACAGGGGTACACTGAAGCTTTCTTT. It is translated as CASSQTQGYTEAFF.

Concerning this clonotype itself: This could be a read error, since a much larger clone is one nucleotide away. This chain joins TRBV18 and TRBJ2-4, with D possibly TRBD1 on 5 matching bases. V was cut by 0 bases and J by 6 bases, with 6 bases left in between. The CDR3 has 13 residues. Germline-derived CDR1 and CDR2 are KGHSH and LQKENI. In nucleotides, the CDR3 is TGTGCCAGCTCACCACCAGGGGCAAACATTCAGTACTTC. Protein sequence: CASSPPGANIQYF.

This clonotype was counted only a few times. V usage is TRBV18 and J usage is TRBJ1-4, with D unclear. Germline lookup yields CDR1 KGHSH and CDR2 LQKENI. There are 14 residues in the CDR3. The germline V and J ends were trimmed by 1 base and 5 bases, with 8 bases remaining between them. CDR3 DNA sequence: TGTGCCAGCTCACCACTAGGTCGCAATGAAAAACTGTTTTTT. Translating it yields CASSPLGRNEKLFF.

This clonotype was detected ten times or more. The chain uses TRBV9 and TRBJ2-1; the match to TRBD2 covers 9 bases. This CDR3 contains 14 residues. Germline CDR1 SGDLS, CDR2 YYNGEE. V was clipped by 7 bases and J by 7 bases; unmatched bases: 9. The CDR3: CASAERLAVNEQFF. In DNA form, the CDR3 reads TGTGCCAGCGCGGAGAGACTAGCGGTTAATGAGCAGTTCTTC.

The chain employs TRBV15 and TRBJ2-5; TRBD1 aligns across 8 bases. Per germline, CDR1 LNHNV and CDR2 YYDKDF (reference sequence). The CDR3 runs 13 residues. With V trimmed by 5 bases and J by 4 bases, 3 bases remained unmatched. The CDR3 protein is CATSRTGSETQYF. The CDR3 DNA sequence: TGTGCCACCAGCCGGACAGGGTCAGAGACCCAGTACTTC.

This clonotype has just a few counts. The chain links TRBV3-1 to TRBJ2-2; no clear D. The V end was cut by 6 bases, the J end by 8 bases, with 10 bases between. CDR3 length: 12 amino acids. The germline V gene has CDR1 LGHDT and CDR2 YNNKEL (reference sequence). This chain's CDR3 is CASRRTSGELFF. The DNA of the CDR3 is TGTGCCAGCAGACGGACGTCAGGGGAGCTGTTTTTT.

This clonotype came up a few times. The chain links TRBV18 to TRBJ1-1, with TRBD1 identical over 8 bases. The germline gives CDR1 KGHSH, CDR2 LQKENI. Losses at the gene ends were 5 bases for V and 0 bases for J; bases not matched to a gene: 5. This CDR3 comprises 15 residues. CDR3 DNA sequence: TGTGCCAGCTCAACCCAGGGGGCTGTGAACACTGAAGCTTTCTTT. Its translation: CASSTQGAVNTEAFF.

In its sample, this clonotype was seen many times. The J gene is TRBJ2-5, the V gene TRBV5-5; D possibly corresponds to TRBD1 (6 bases). Trimming cost V 0 bases and J 2 bases, with 14 bases left between them. Per the germline V gene, CDR1 is SGHKS and CDR2 is YYEKEE (reference sequence). This CDR3 spans 16 amino acids. The CDR3 DNA reads as TGTGCCAGCAGCTTGGAGGGACATTGGACTCAAGAGACCCAGTACTTC. Protein sequence: CASSLEGHWTQETQYF.

This clonotype was seen only a few times. J is TRBJ1-5 and V is TRBV3-1; no firm D call. The CDR3 totals 13 residues. In germline, CDR1 is LGHDT, CDR2 YNNKEL (reference sequence). The V and J ends lost 6 bases and 0 bases respectively, with 6 bases between them. CDR3 in amino acids: CASSEGSNQPQHF. The DNA of the CDR3 is TGTGCCAGCAGTGAGGGTAGCAATCAGCCCCAGCATTTT.

The V and J genes are TRBV7-8 and TRBJ2-5; 13 bases align to TRBD2. V gave up 1 base and J gave up 2 bases; unmatched junction bases: 1. The CDR3 covers 16 residues. Germline CDR1 reads SGHVS; CDR2 reads FQNEAQ. The DNA for the CDR3 is TGTGCCAGCAGCTTAGGGACTAGCGGGAGACAAGAGACCCAGTACTTC. This gives the protein CASSLGTSGRQETQYF.

There are a few counts of this clonotype. At one end, the junction sequence differs from germline, possibly due to a read error. The chain uses TRBV7-7 and TRBJ2-5; D ambiguous. The CDR3 is 15 residues long. CDR1 and CDR2 (germline): SSHAT, FNYEAQ (reference sequence). Here the CDR3 DNA reads TGTGCTAGCAGCTTAGGGCGCCAGCTCCAAGAGACCCAGTACTTC. The encoded protein is CASSLGRQLQETQYF.

This clonotype was recorded a few times. The chain carries TRBV4-3 and TRBJ1-1; TRBD1 matches at 9 bases. CDR3 length equals 19 residues. Germline V gene lookup returns CDR1 LGHNA and CDR2 YSLEER. After removal of 0 bases from V and 0 bases from J, the junction contained 11 bases not matched to a gene. The CDR3 coding sequence is TGCGCCAGCAGCCAAGATGGGCGACAGGGGGGAGCCATGAACACTGAAGCTTTCTTT. Translated: CASSQDGRQGGAMNTEAFF.